Shown below are 16 T cell receptor beta chains from a single sample sequenced in a study of Ad26.COV2.S vaccination and SARS-CoV-2 variants. Measured with immunoSEQ multiplex PCR; TCRdb has only the in-frame clones, and not every one. Of about 500,000 clones listed, 80% to 90% are singletons. Treatment of the sample: roughly 19 received Ad26.COV2.S at low or high dose, single or two shots; five or six received placebo; per-sample allocation not given. Samples came from day 63 after the first vaccine or placebo injection. Sequences were derived from peripheral blood, sampled in a trial of Ad26.COV2.S vaccine versus placebo. All receptors derive from a person between 18 and 65 years old who received the Ad26.COV2.S COVID-19 vaccine or a placebo.

The chain employs TRBV7-2 and TRBJ1-1; D might be TRBD1 (6 bases). Looked up from germline, CDR1 is SGHTA and CDR2 is FQGNSA. This CDR3 has 14 amino acids. Deletions cut 6 bases from V and 1 base from J, with 12 bases between. The CDR3 region has the DNA TGTGCCAGCAGTCTGAAGGGGGGGAACACTGAAGCTTTCTTT. This translates into CASSLKGGNTEAFF.

This clone turned up a few times. The CDR3 here is CAWNFPPGRGLGNTIYF. The CDR3 DNA reads as TGTGCCTGGAATTTTCCCCCCGGTCGGGGGCTCGGAAACACCATATATTTT. The chain has TRBV30 and TRBJ1-3, with a possible D match to TRBD1 (6 bases). V was clipped by 4 bases and J by 4 bases, with 23 bases between them. The CDR3 spans 17 residues. Germline V gives CDR1 GTSNPN, CDR2 SVGIG (reference sequence).

On this clone itself: The same CDR3 arises from other DNA sequences in this sample as well. The V call is TRBV5-1, the J call TRBJ1-5, with D hard to call. There are 15 residues in the CDR3. Germline V lookup: CDR1 SGHRS, CDR2 YFSETQ. Trimming stripped 0 bases from V and 2 bases from J, with 9 bases between. CDR3 protein: CASSLGGWGNQPQHF. The CDR3, as DNA: TGCGCCAGCAGCTTGGGGGGATGGGGCAATCAGCCCCAGCATTTT.

Worth noting for this clone: The same CDR3 is also encoded by other DNA sequences in this sample. This chain joins TRBV12-3 or TRBV12-4 and TRBJ1-5; maybe TRBD1 (5 bases). The V end lost 4 bases, the J end lost 4 bases, and 5 bases lay between the germline ends. The CDR3 is made up of 12 amino acids. CDR3 in amino acids: CASSWGNQPQHF. CDR3 bases: TGTGCCAGCAGTTGGGGGAATCAGCCCCAGCATTTT.

Written as DNA, the CDR3 is TGTGCCAGAAAGACCCCGGTCCCCCATCCGCCCCAGCATTTT. It encodes CARKTPVPHPPQHF. The gene calls are TRBV5-4 and TRBJ1-5; D is unclear. Germline assignment: CDR1 SGHNT and CDR2 YYREEE (reference sequence). V lost 8 bases, J lost 9 bases, and 21 bases lay in between. CDR3 size: 14 residues.

This clone was found once. The V call is TRBV6-5, the J call TRBJ2-7; D is undetermined. Trimming took 6 bases from V and 3 from J, leaving 15 bases between them. The CDR3 is made up of 14 amino acids. The germline CDR1 and CDR2 sequences are MNHEY and SVGAGI. The CDR3 coding sequence is TGTGCCAGCAGGCGCCACGACCTATACTACGAGCAGTACTTC. Its translation is CASRRHDLYYEQYF.

The rearrangement joins TRBV7-2 to TRBJ2-2; 9 positions agree with TRBD2. Per germline, CDR1 SGHTA and CDR2 FQGNSA. V lost 5 bases and J lost 2; bases outside the gene matches: 9. This CDR3 has 17 residues. CDR3 DNA: TGTGCCAGCAGCCCGCGCTCTAGCGGGGCAAACACCGGGGAGCTGTTTTTT. Encoded protein: CASSPRSSGANTGELFF.

This clone was picked up a small number of times. The chain uses TRBV3-1 (or the pseudogene TRBV3-2) and TRBJ2-7, with 9 positions matching TRBD1. CDR1 is LGHDT and CDR2 is YNNKEL in the germline V gene (reference sequence). Germline trimming cut 4 bases from V and 8 bases from J; bases unmatched to any gene: 9. The CDR3 consists of 14 residues. CDR3 loop: CASSPGQGTRQQYF. Written as DNA, the CDR3 is TGTGCCAGCAGCCCGGGACAGGGAACCCGTCAGCAGTACTTC.

About this clone itself: The same CDR3 is also encoded by other DNA sequences in this sample. The J gene is TRBJ2-7, the V gene TRBV28; D remains unclear. V shed 4 bases and J shed 4 bases, with 5 bases lying between them. Germline V gives CDR1 MDHEN, CDR2 SYDVKM. This CDR3 comprises 11 residues. The CDR3 loop is CASSSRYEQYF. The CDR3 DNA is TGTGCCAGCAGTTCAAGGTACGAGCAGTACTTC. The full variable domain, completed using reference TRBV28 and TRBJ2-7, is DVKVTQSSRYLVKRTGEKVFLECVQDMDHENMFWYRQDPGLGLRLIYFSYDVKMKEKGDIPEGYSVSREKKERFSLILESASTNQTSMYLCASSSRYEQYFGPGTRLTVT.

This chain connects TRBV5-4 to TRBJ1-3; D gene unclear. From germline, CDR1 is SGHNT and CDR2 YYREEE (reference sequence). Trimming took 2 bases from V and 2 from J, leaving 5 bases between them. This CDR3 region has 13 residues. The CDR3 spells CASSFGPGNTIYF. The CDR3 bases are TGTGCCAGCAGCTTCGGTCCTGGAAACACCATATATTTT.

The V gene is TRBV5-6, the J gene TRBJ1-4, with 7 bases aligning to TRBD1. The CDR3 is 15 amino acids. The germline V gene encodes CDR1 SGHDT and CDR2 YYEEEE. The V gene end was trimmed by 4 bases and the J gene end by 3 bases; junction bases not matched to a gene: 6. In DNA form, the CDR3 reads TGTGCCAGCAGCGAATACGGGACAGCTAATGAAAAACTGTTTTTT. Protein: CASSEYGTANEKLFF.

This rearrangement joins TRBV7-8 to TRBJ2-1, with TRBD2 as a possible D gene (6 bases). The germline V gene encodes CDR1 SGHVS and CDR2 FQNEAQ. The CDR3 is 18 amino acids. The ends were cut back, 2 bases at V and 0 bases at J, with 17 bases in the middle. The CDR3 sequence: CASSLPLAPESSYNEQFF. The CDR3 DNA is TGTGCCAGCAGCTTACCTCTAGCGCCCGAGAGCTCCTACAATGAGCAGTTCTTC.

This chain connects TRBV4-3 to TRBJ1-3, with D perhaps TRBD1 (5 bases). Germline V CDR1 and CDR2: LGHNA, YSLEER. The V and J ends lost 3 bases and 0 bases respectively, with 12 bases between them. CDR3 length: 16 amino acids. CDR3 region: CASSQGVVTSGNTIYF. CDR3 DNA: TGCGCCAGCAGCCAGGGGGTCGTTACCTCTGGAAACACCATATATTTT.

The chain links TRBV30 to TRBJ1-4, with D perhaps matching TRBD1 (5 bases). There are 12 residues in the CDR3. The V gene's germline CDR1 is GTSNPN and CDR2 SVGIG (reference sequence). The ends were cut back, 8 bases at V and 8 bases at J, with 15 bases in the middle. CDR3 sequence reads: CAGSEGLEKLFF. CDR3 nucleotide sequence: TGTGCCGGATCCGAGGGGCTGGAAAAACTGTTTTTT.

This chain uses TRBV9 with TRBJ1-2; TRBD1 aligns across 11 bases. The CDR3 sequence is 15 residues long. CDR1 is SGDLS, CDR2 YYNGEE, per germline. V lost 4 bases and J lost 7; bases outside the gene matches: 9. The CDR3 reads CASSPAGTGGIGYTF. CDR3 DNA sequence: TGTGCCAGCAGCCCAGCCGGGACAGGGGGAATTGGCTACACCTTC.

Note on this clone: The junction and the germline gene differ at one end; a read error may be behind it. This sequence joins TRBV27 and TRBJ2-1; 10 bases are a match to TRBD2. Germline V gene data show CDR1 as MNHEY and CDR2 as SMNVEV (reference sequence). This CDR3 is 16 amino acids long. The CDR3: CASTLSSGGSNNEQFF. For the CDR3, the DNA is TGTGCCAGCACTTTATCTAGCGGGGGCTCTAACAATGAGCAGTTCTTC.